These T cell receptor beta chains were read from a single sample in a study of T cell responses to AZD1222 COVID-19 vaccine. Profiling relied on immunoSEQ multiplex PCR, and the TCRdb table lists in-frame clones only, not all of them. Of about 95,000 clones listed, roughly 89% were seen once; the top ten hold about 3.9%. Sequences were derived from peripheral blood, sampled on day 0 of AZD1222 vaccination. The source of these receptors is an adult in good health. The CDR3 runs from the conserved cysteine through the conserved F or W. A D gene is named only where the DNA matches it firmly. The size of a clone is reported for some rows only, either as once, few or many, or as a class for expanded clones.

v_call	j_call	d_call	cdr3_length	clone_size	cdr3_nt	cdr3_aa
TRBV5-1	TRBJ1-5	.	15	.	TGCGCCAGCAGCTTGGGGAACAGGGAGAATCAGCCCCAGCATTTT	CASSLGNRENQPQHF
TRBV21-1	TRBJ2-5	.	16	.	TGTGCCAGCAGCAAAGAATGGACTAGCGGGGTCGAGACCCAGTACTTC	CASSKEWTSGVETQYF
TRBV7-2	TRBJ2-1	TRBD1	15	once	TGTGCCAGCAGCTTAGATCCAGGGGGCTACAATGAGCAGTTCTTC	CASSLDPGGYNEQFF
TRBV30	TRBJ2-1	.	13	.	TGTGCCTGGAGTGTACTTTCCGGCGGAAGGCAGTTCTTC	CAWSVLSGGRQFF
TRBV5-1	TRBJ2-2	.	16	.	TGCGCCAGCATCCCATTGGCGGGGATAGGCACCGGGGAGCTGTTTTTT	CASIPLAGIGTGELFF
TRBV7-2	TRBJ2-1	TRBD2	13	.	TGTGCCAGCCAGCGGGGCTCCTACAATGAGCAGTTCTTC	CASQRGSYNEQFF
TRBV7-8	TRBJ1-5	.	15	.	TGTGCCAGCAGCTTAGACGGGGGTAGCAATCAGCCCCAGCATTTT	CASSLDGGSNQPQHF
TRBV6-2/TRBV6-3	TRBJ2-4	.	14	.	TGTGCCAGCAGTTCTCTCCGGAGTACGGAAGATCAGTACTTC	CASSSLRSTEDQYF
TRBV6-5	TRBJ1-4	TRBD1	15	.	TGTGCCAGCAGGACAGGGAAGGGCTTGATTGAAAAACTGTTTTTT	CASRTGKGLIEKLFF
TRBV9	TRBJ2-3	.	14	.	TGTGCCAGCAGCGTAGTTGGGGGGTTAGATACGCAGTATTTT	CASSVVGGLDTQYF
TRBV7-9	TRBJ1-2	.	13	.	TGTGCCAGCGGGATAGGTGGCGCCCATGGCTACACCTTC	CASGIGGAHGYTF
TRBV30	TRBJ2-3	TRBD2	14	.	TGTGCCTGGGGTCCTCTAGCGGGGGAAGATACGCAGTATTTT	CAWGPLAGEDTQYF
TRBV6-5	TRBJ1-3	TRBD1	15	.	TGTGCCAGCAGCCTCCTGACAGGGCCTGGAAACACCATATATTTT	CASSLLTGPGNTIYF
TRBV14	TRBJ2-7	.	13	.	TGTGCCAGCAGCCAACCCCTCGACACGAATGAATACTTC	CASSQPLDTNEYF
TRBV12-3/TRBV12-4	TRBJ1-1	.	11	.	TGTGCCAGCAGTTCAGGGCCTGAAGCTTTCTTT	CASSSGPEAFF
TRBV12-3/TRBV12-4	TRBJ2-1	.	11	.	TGTGCCAGCAGTTATGCTAATGAGCAGTTCTTC	CASSYANEQFF
TRBV27	TRBJ1-2	.	12	.	TGTGCCAGCAGGGGCGGGGCCTATGGCTACACCTTC	CASRGGAYGYTF
TRBV30	TRBJ1-6	.	13	.	TGTGCCTGGAGGGCCTTGTCAGATTCACCCCTCCACTTT	CAWRALSDSPLHF
TRBV5-1	TRBJ2-5	.	14	.	TGCGCCAGCAGCTTTCAGGACGGACAAGAGACCCAGTACTTC	CASSFQDGQETQYF
TRBV6-2/TRBV6-3	TRBJ2-2	.	17	.	TGTGCCAGCAGTTACTCGCTGACTAGAGCGAACACCGGGGAGCTGTTTTTT	CASSYSLTRANTGELFF
TRBV27	TRBJ1-1	.	17	.	TGTGCCAGCATCCCGAATGGTGGGGCATGGGAGGACACTGAAGCTTTCTTT	CASIPNGGAWEDTEAFF
TRBV5-5	TRBJ2-7	.	13	.	TGTGCCAGCAGCTTGGACAGGTGGGGCGAGCAGTACTTC	CASSLDRWGEQYF
TRBV30	TRBJ2-3	.	12	.	TGTGCCTGGAGTGTCAGGTTAGGGGCGCAGTATTTT	CAWSVRLGAQYF
TRBV3-1/TRBV3-2	TRBJ2-5	.	12	.	TGTGCCAGCAGCCACGTCTGGGAGACCCAGTACTTC	CASSHVWETQYF
TRBV27	TRBJ1-2	.	15	once	TGTGCCAGTCGAGTAATGGGGGCGGCGACCTATGGCTACACCTTC	CASRVMGAATYGYTF
TRBV19	TRBJ2-7	.	13	.	TGTGCCAGTAGTATAGGCAGAGCCTACGAGCAGTACTTC	CASSIGRAYEQYF
TRBV28	TRBJ1-4	TRBD1	13	.	TGTGCCAGCAGTCTCACAGGGGTTGAAAAACTGTTTTTT	CASSLTGVEKLFF
TRBV11-2	TRBJ1-1	TRBD1	14	.	TGTGCCAGCAGCTTGGACAGGAGAAGCACTGAAGCTTTCTTT	CASSLDRRSTEAFF
TRBV4-3	TRBJ2-2	.	13	.	TGCGCCAGCAGCCAAGAGCCCCAAGGGGAGCTGTTTTTT	CASSQEPQGELFF
TRBV3-1/TRBV3-2	TRBJ1-4	TRBD1	14	few	TGTGCCAGCAGTCCTGACAGGGTCGAGGAAAAACTGTTTTTT	CASSPDRVEEKLFF
TRBV7-2	TRBJ2-2	.	16	.	TGTGCCAGCAGCTTAATTGGGGGCGCAAGCACCGGGGAGCTGTTTTTT	CASSLIGGASTGELFF
TRBV19	TRBJ1-2	.	14	few	TGTGCCAGTAGTATAGATCGCCAGGGCGGAGGCTACACCTTC	CASSIDRQGGGYTF
TRBV18	TRBJ1-2	.	15	.	TGTGCCAGCTCACCCCCGGGACTCACCGGGGGTGGCTACACCTTC	CASSPPGLTGGGYTF
TRBV2	TRBJ1-1	.	13	.	TGTGCCAGCAGGGGTAGCCCGGACACTGAAGCTTTCTTT	CASRGSPDTEAFF
TRBV13	TRBJ2-4	TRBD2	16	.	TGTGCCAGCAGCCCAAGACTAGCGGGGGTAAAAAACATTCAGTACTTC	CASSPRLAGVKNIQYF
TRBV7-9	TRBJ1-1	.	12	.	TGTGCCAGCAGCCCCAGGGAGATTGAAGCTTTCTTT	CASSPREIEAFF
TRBV7-6	TRBJ1-3	.	15	.	TGTGCCAGCAGCTTATTTTGGTCAGTCGGAAACACCATATATTTT	CASSLFWSVGNTIYF
TRBV5-4	TRBJ2-1	TRBD2	16	.	TGTGCCAGCAGTCCTCTCCGGGCCGGGGGGGCCGAAGAGCAGTTCTTC	CASSPLRAGGAEEQFF
TRBV19	TRBJ1-5	.	15	.	TGTGCCAGTAGTCGCTCCAGGGATAGCAATCAGCCCCAGCATTTT	CASSRSRDSNQPQHF
TRBV4-1	TRBJ1-5	.	15	.	TGCGCCAGCAGCCAAGATGAGGCTACAGGTCAGCCCCAGCATTTT	CASSQDEATGQPQHF
TRBV29-1	TRBJ2-2	.	14	.	TGCAGCGCAAGAACAGGGAAGGTATCCGGGGAGCTGTTTTTT	CSARTGKVSGELFF
TRBV5-1	TRBJ1-1	.	13	.	TGCGCCAGCAGCCTAGGACGGGTTTCTGAAGCTTTCTTT	CASSLGRVSEAFF
TRBV5-6	TRBJ1-4	.	14	.	TGTGCCAGCAGCTTACGGTCCCTCAGGGAAAAACTGTTTTTT	CASSLRSLREKLFF
TRBV19	TRBJ1-2	.	15	.	TGTGCCAGTAGTATAGAGGGCAGGGGTTTCTATGGCTACACCTTC	CASSIEGRGFYGYTF
TRBV15	TRBJ1-1	.	16	.	TGTGCCACCAGCAGAGCCAAGTCCCTAATGAACACTGAAGCTTTCTTT	CATSRAKSLMNTEAFF
TRBV19	TRBJ2-1	TRBD2	16	few	TGTGCCAGTAGTATCCAGGCGGGGGGCTCCTACAATGAGCAGTTCTTC	CASSIQAGGSYNEQFF
TRBV5-6	TRBJ2-4	TRBD2	18	.	TGTGCCAGCAGCTCCACTAGCGGGGGGGAGCTTGCCAAAAACATTCAGTACTTC	CASSSTSGGELAKNIQYF
TRBV7-8	TRBJ2-7	.	15	.	TGTGCCAGCAGCTTAAGGGCAGGACTGCCCTACGAGCAGTACTTC	CASSLRAGLPYEQYF
TRBV6-5	TRBJ1-1	TRBD1	12	.	TGTGCCAGCAGTCGGACAGGCACTGAAGCTTTCTTT	CASSRTGTEAFF
TRBV12-5	TRBJ1-2	.	15	.	TGTGCTAGTGGTCAAAGGGGGATTCGAAACTATGGCTACACCTTC	CASGQRGIRNYGYTF
TRBV2	TRBJ2-3	TRBD2	14	.	TGTGCCAGCAGGGGGGGACTAGGGGCAGATACGCAGTATTTT	CASRGGLGADTQYF
TRBV14	TRBJ1-4	.	13	once	TGTGCCAGCAGCCCTGACCTTAATGAAAAACTGTTTTTT	CASSPDLNEKLFF
TRBV7-8	TRBJ2-2	.	14	.	TGTGCCAGCAGCCACGGAGGGTTCGGCGGGGAGCTGTTTTTT	CASSHGGFGGELFF
TRBV27	TRBJ1-6	TRBD1	14	.	TGTGCCAGCAGTTTGGTTGCAGGGGGCTCACCCCTCCACTTT	CASSLVAGGSPLHF
TRBV5-6	TRBJ1-1	.	17	.	TGTGCCAGCAGCTTGGCGGTTCGGGTTAACTTGAACACTGAAGCTTTCTTT	CASSLAVRVNLNTEAFF
TRBV12-5	TRBJ1-5	TRBD1	15	.	TGTGCTAGTGGTTTGGGCAGGGGGCGAAATCAGCCCCAGCATTTT	CASGLGRGRNQPQHF
TRBV27	TRBJ2-1	.	17	.	TGTGCCAGCAGCGCGCCTCGAAAGTGGGGCTCCTACAATGAGCAGTTCTTC	CASSAPRKWGSYNEQFF
TRBV10-3	TRBJ2-5	.	13	.	TGTGCCATCAGCCAGGGTGGCCAAGAGACCCAGTACTTC	CAISQGGQETQYF
TRBV21-1	TRBJ1-5	.	11	.	TGTGCCAGCAGCAATCCCCAGCCCCAGCATTTT	CASSNPQPQHF